A selection of T cell receptor beta chains follows, all from one sample in a study of blood T cell repertoires in COVID-19. Produced via immunoSEQ multiplex PCR; TCRdb's table is partial and in-frame only. This table has 45,000 to 65,000 clones, 77% appearing once. The sequencing sample was made of peripheral blood. The receptors shown here come from a man aged 65-85 years with active or convalescent COVID-19. Each CDR3 is given with its conserved first and last residue. The D gene is left open where the match is weak. Size values are once, few and many counts, or a class for expanded clones, and some rows have none.

CDR3nt | CDR3aa | v_gene | d_gene | j_gene | len | abundance
TGTGCCATCAGTGAGTCATGGGGTTTAGCGGGGTACTACAATGAGCAGTTCTTC | CAISESWGLAGYYNEQFF | TRBV10-3 | TRBD2 | TRBJ2-1 | 18 | few
TGTGCCTGGGCAAAGGACAGGTACAATCAGCCCCAGCATTTT | CAWAKDRYNQPQHF | TRBV30 | TRBD1 | TRBJ1-5 | 14 | -
TGCGCCAGCAGCTTGGAACACCCTAACTATGGCTACACCTTC | CASSLEHPNYGYTF | TRBV5-1 | - | TRBJ1-2 | 14 | -
TGTGCCAGCAGCGAGAGTATCTCTAACTATGGCTACACCTTC | CASSESISNYGYTF | TRBV9 | - | TRBJ1-2 | 14 | -
TGTGCCAGCAGAACGAGCGGGGGACCCTACGAGCAGTACTTC | CASRTSGGPYEQYF | TRBV25-1 | TRBD2 | TRBJ2-7 | 14 | -
TGTGCCAGCAGCCAAGAAGTCCCCCCACCAGGGAGGGACCCTGGGGCCAACGTCCTGACTTTC | CASSQEVPPPGRDPGANVLTF | TRBV14 | TRBD2 | TRBJ2-6 | 21 | few
TGTGCCAGCAGTTACCCGGACAGGGTGGCACCCCTCCACTTT | CASSYPDRVAPLHF | TRBV6-5 | TRBD1 | TRBJ1-6 | 14 | -
TGTGCCAGCAGCCTCTTTCAGGGACTCTCCACGGATACGCAGTATTTT | CASSLFQGLSTDTQYF | TRBV7-2 | - | TRBJ2-3 | 16 | -
TGTGCCAGCAGCCTGGGACAGGGGTTCACAGATACGCAGTATTTT | CASSLGQGFTDTQYF | TRBV3-1/TRBV3-2 | TRBD1 | TRBJ2-3 | 15 | -
TGTGCCAGTAGTACAAGAACCGGGACAGGGGTAGGAGCCAAAAACATTCAGTACTTC | CASSTRTGTGVGAKNIQYF | TRBV19 | TRBD1 | TRBJ2-4 | 19 | once
TGTGCCAGCAGCCCGGGACTATATGAGCAGTTCTTC | CASSPGLYEQFF | TRBV6-5 | TRBD2 | TRBJ2-1 | 12 | -
TGCAGCGTTGCAGGGGTGGAGACCCAGTACTTC | CSVAGVETQYF | TRBV29-1 | - | TRBJ2-5 | 11 | -
TGTGCCAGCAGACGCGACATCTATGGCTACACCTTC | CASRRDIYGYTF | TRBV28 | - | TRBJ1-2 | 12 | -
TGCGCCAGCAGCTTGGCCCCGGGAGGGCAGCCCCAGCATTTT | CASSLAPGGQPQHF | TRBV5-1 | - | TRBJ1-5 | 14 | -
TGTGCCAGCAGCTTAGTAACAGGAACAATCAACTATGGCTACACCTTC | CASSLVTGTINYGYTF | TRBV7-9 | - | TRBJ1-2 | 16 | -
TGTGCCAGCAGCTCTCTACAGGGGGCCCAAGAGACCCAGTACTTC | CASSSLQGAQETQYF | TRBV7-9 | TRBD1 | TRBJ2-5 | 15 | -
TGTGCTAGTGGTTTGGTAAGCGTCCAGGGGGCCAACACCATATATTTT | CASGLVSVQGANTIYF | TRBV12-5 | TRBD1 | TRBJ1-3 | 16 | -
TGTGCCAGCAGCTCAGGACTGGCTAGCGGGAAAGGGCAGTTCTTC | CASSSGLASGKGQFF | TRBV7-2 | TRBD2 | TRBJ2-1 | 15 | -
TGTGCCAGCAGCCAAGGAGGAGAGACCCAGTACTTC | CASSQGGETQYF | TRBV3-1/TRBV3-2 | - | TRBJ2-5 | 12 | -
TGTGCCAGTAGTATAGCAGGGTCCAATAATTCACCCCTCCACTTT | CASSIAGSNNSPLHF | TRBV19 | - | TRBJ1-6 | 15 | few
TGTGCCATCTACGGACAGGGATACGATGGCTACACCTTC | CAIYGQGYDGYTF | TRBV10-3 | TRBD1 | TRBJ1-2 | 13 | -
TGTGCCACCCGGGACAGGGCCGGAAATTCACCCCTCCACTTT | CATRDRAGNSPLHF | TRBV2 | TRBD1 | TRBJ1-6 | 14 | -
TGCAGTGCTAGAGAATCAGGGGGGCAGTACTTC | CSARESGGQYF | TRBV20-1 | TRBD1 | TRBJ2-7 | 11 | -
TGTGCCAGCAGTTATCCAGGGGCGAACACTGAAGCTTTCTTT | CASSYPGANTEAFF | TRBV11-3 | - | TRBJ1-1 | 14 | -
TGTGCCAGCAGCTTAAGGGGGCTGGGGAAGAACACTGAAGCTTTCTTT | CASSLRGLGKNTEAFF | TRBV11-3 | TRBD1 | TRBJ1-1 | 16 | -
TGTGCCTGGACTGTACAGGGGGCTTCACCCCTCCACTTT | CAWTVQGASPLHF | TRBV30 | TRBD1 | TRBJ1-6 | 13 | -
TGTGCCAGTAGCCCAACAGGGATCTATGAGCAGTTCTTC | CASSPTGIYEQFF | TRBV19 | - | TRBJ2-1 | 13 | once
TGTGCCAGCAGGTCGGTGGGCAACTCCTACGAGCAGTACTTC | CASRSVGNSYEQYF | TRBV7-2 | - | TRBJ2-7 | 14 | few
TGCAGCGTTGCGGAGGGAGGGCGGACAGATACGCAGTATTTT | CSVAEGGRTDTQYF | TRBV29-1 | TRBD2 | TRBJ2-3 | 14 | -
TGTGCCAGCAGCTCAGGGTACAGGGAAGAGACCCAGTACTTC | CASSSGYREETQYF | TRBV7-2 | - | TRBJ2-5 | 14 | -
TGTGCCAGCAGTCCCTTTAGGGGGTCTTACTACGAGCAGTACTTC | CASSPFRGSYYEQYF | TRBV28 | - | TRBJ2-7 | 15 | -
TGTGCCAGCAGCCGCCGGACTGGAGTGGGCGAGCAGTACTTC | CASSRRTGVGEQYF | TRBV3-1/TRBV3-2 | - | TRBJ2-7 | 14 | -
TGTGCCAGCTCACCGGCGGAGAACACTGAAGCTTTCTTT | CASSPAENTEAFF | TRBV18 | - | TRBJ1-1 | 13 | -
TGTGCCAGCGGGACAGGGGCGGACTATGGCTACACCTTC | CASGTGADYGYTF | TRBV6-5 | TRBD1 | TRBJ1-2 | 13 | -
TGTGCCAGTAGTATCGGACTAGCGGGAGTGGATACGCAGTATTTT | CASSIGLAGVDTQYF | TRBV19 | TRBD2 | TRBJ2-3 | 15 | -
TGTGCCAGCAGCTTGGTAGGGGGCGAGAGGGAGACCCAGTACTTC | CASSLVGGERETQYF | TRBV7-3 | TRBD1 | TRBJ2-5 | 15 | few
TGTGCCAGTAGTCAACTTTCAGGGGGCTCTAATGAAAAACTGTTTTTT | CASSQLSGGSNEKLFF | TRBV19 | TRBD1 | TRBJ1-4 | 16 | -